This record looks at one T cell receptor beta chain sequence and its context. Its cognate antigen is unknown. Trimming left V 10 bases short and J 1 base short, with 19 bases between. This CDR3 comprises 16 residues. Looked up from germline, CDR1 is LNHDA and CDR2 is SQIVND (reference sequence). Produced via immunoSEQ multiplex PCR; TCRdb's table is partial and in-frame only. The sample lists around 2,000,000 clones, about 94% occurring once. The sample belongs to a study of shared clonotypes between healthy human individuals. General study points: Researchers sampled blood only, noting tissue repertoires likely differ. Rarefaction revealed incomplete sorted-subset sequencing despite large depth.

It was CD45RO-negative cells, positively selected for CCR7, that made up naive CD8 cells, with terminally differentiated effector memory CD45RA+ cells excluded. Sequencing input: naive CD8+ T cells sorted from blood. The chain combines TRBV19 with TRBJ2-2, with D hard to call. The TCR was taken from a young man in good health. The CDR3 region has the DNA TGTGCCACTCTAGATTGGCAGGTCGGGAACACCGGGGAGCTGTTTTTT. Protein sequence: CATLDWQVGNTGELFF. The whole variable domain, remainder taken from reference TRBV19 and TRBJ2-2, is DGGITQSPKYLFRKEGQNVTLSCEQNLNHDAMYWYRQDPGQGLRLIYYSQIVNDFQKGDIAEGYSVSREKKESFPLTVTSAQKNPTAFYLCATLDWQVGNTGELFFGEGSRLTVL.